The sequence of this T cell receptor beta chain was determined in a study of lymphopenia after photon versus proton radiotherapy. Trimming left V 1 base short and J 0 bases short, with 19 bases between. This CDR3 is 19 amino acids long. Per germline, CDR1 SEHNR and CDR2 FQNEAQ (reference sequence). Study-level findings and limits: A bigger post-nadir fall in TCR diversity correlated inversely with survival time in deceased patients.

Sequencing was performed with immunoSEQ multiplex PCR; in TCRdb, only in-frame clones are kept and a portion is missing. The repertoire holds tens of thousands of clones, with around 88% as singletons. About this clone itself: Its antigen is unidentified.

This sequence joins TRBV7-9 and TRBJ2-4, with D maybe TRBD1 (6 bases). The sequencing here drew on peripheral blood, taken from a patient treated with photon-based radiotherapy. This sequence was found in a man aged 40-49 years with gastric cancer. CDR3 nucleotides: TGTGCCAGCAGCTTAGGCCCGACAGGAGCCGGTATAGCCAAAAACATTCAGTACTTC. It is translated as CASSLGPTGAGIAKNIQYF.